The rows below give T cell receptor beta chains drawn from one sample of a study of radiation and T cells in renal cell carcinoma. Libraries were prepared by immunoSEQ multiplex PCR; TCRdb keeps only in-frame clonotypes and omits some of them. The sample has about 170,000 clones; approximately 90% are singletons. Sequences were derived from blood, sampled from a patient whose treatment included radiotherapy and nephrectomy. All receptors derive from a woman aged 50 to 60 with renal cell carcinoma. Each CDR3 is given with its conserved first and last residue. A D gene is named only where the DNA matches it firmly. Clone size is shown for a subset of rows, as once, few, many or a class of expanded clone.

j_call: TRBJ2-5
clone_size: NA
v_call: TRBV25-1
d_call: NA
cdr3_aa: CASSRRGAVETQYF
cdr3_nt: TGTGCCAGCAGCCGACGGGGGGCCGTGGAGACCCAGTACTTC

j_call: TRBJ1-5
clone_size: NA
v_call: TRBV5-8
d_call: NA
cdr3_aa: CASSLKFSSSNQPQHF
cdr3_nt: TGTGCCAGCAGCTTGAAATTTTCTAGTAGCAATCAGCCCCAGCATTTT

j_call: TRBJ1-4
clone_size: NA
v_call: TRBV7-9
d_call: NA
cdr3_aa: CASSLALGNEKLFF
cdr3_nt: TGTGCCAGCAGCTTAGCGCTGGGGAATGAAAAACTGTTTTTT

j_call: TRBJ2-3
clone_size: NA
v_call: TRBV7-9
d_call: NA
cdr3_aa: CASRPRSRVGNTQYF
cdr3_nt: TGTGCCAGCAGACCCCGATCTAGGGTTGGAAATACGCAGTATTTT

j_call: TRBJ1-4
clone_size: NA
v_call: TRBV19
d_call: NA
cdr3_aa: CASSYRGEKLFF
cdr3_nt: TGTGCCAGTAGTTACCGGGGTGAAAAACTGTTTTTT

j_call: TRBJ1-6
clone_size: NA
v_call: TRBV5-1
d_call: NA
cdr3_aa: CASSLISGTNSPLHF
cdr3_nt: TGCGCCAGCAGCTTAATATCGGGGACTAATTCACCCCTCCACTTT

j_call: TRBJ1-3
clone_size: NA
v_call: TRBV19
d_call: TRBD1
cdr3_aa: CASTMGQYHSGNTIYF
cdr3_nt: TGTGCCAGTACCATGGGACAGTACCACTCTGGAAACACCATATATTTT

j_call: TRBJ2-5
clone_size: NA
v_call: TRBV6-5
d_call: TRBD1
cdr3_aa: CASSYRGQGQETQYF
cdr3_nt: TGTGCCAGCAGTTACCGGGGACAGGGCCAAGAGACCCAGTACTTC

j_call: TRBJ1-2
clone_size: NA
v_call: TRBV2
d_call: TRBD1
cdr3_aa: CASRRQGNYGYTF
cdr3_nt: TGTGCCAGCAGACGACAGGGAAACTATGGCTACACCTTC

j_call: TRBJ2-5
clone_size: NA
v_call: TRBV5-1
d_call: TRBD2
cdr3_aa: CASSFGLAEETQYF
cdr3_nt: TGCGCCAGCAGCTTCGGACTAGCGGAAGAGACCCAGTACTTC

j_call: TRBJ2-1
clone_size: NA
v_call: TRBV5-1
d_call: NA
cdr3_aa: CASSFSGGAGSYNEQFF
cdr3_nt: TGCGCCAGCAGCTTTTCGGGGGGCGCTGGCTCCTACAATGAGCAGTTCTTC

j_call: TRBJ2-1
clone_size: NA
v_call: TRBV7-9
d_call: NA
cdr3_aa: CASIKAAEQFF
cdr3_nt: TGTGCCAGCATTAAGGCAGCTGAGCAGTTCTTC

j_call: TRBJ1-1
clone_size: NA
v_call: TRBV29-1
d_call: NA
cdr3_aa: CSVAPMNTEAFF
cdr3_nt: TGCAGCGTTGCGCCGATGAACACTGAAGCTTTCTTT

j_call: TRBJ1-2
clone_size: NA
v_call: TRBV18
d_call: NA
cdr3_aa: CASSPGLYNYGYTF
cdr3_nt: TGTGCCAGCTCACCCGGACTGTATAACTATGGCTACACCTTC

j_call: TRBJ1-1
clone_size: NA
v_call: TRBV18
d_call: TRBD1
cdr3_aa: CASSPRGQVEGTEAFF
cdr3_nt: TGTGCCAGCTCACCACGCGGACAGGTTGAAGGAACTGAAGCTTTCTTT

j_call: TRBJ1-4
clone_size: NA
v_call: TRBV5-8
d_call: NA
cdr3_aa: CASEGGANEKLFF
cdr3_nt: TGTGCCAGCGAGGGGGGAGCTAATGAAAAACTGTTTTTT

j_call: TRBJ1-5
clone_size: NA
v_call: TRBV19
d_call: NA
cdr3_aa: CASSSRDVDQPQHF
cdr3_nt: TGTGCCAGTAGTTCGCGGGACGTAGATCAGCCCCAGCATTTT

j_call: TRBJ2-1
clone_size: NA
v_call: TRBV5-4
d_call: NA
cdr3_aa: CASSLRVSGDNEQFF
cdr3_nt: TGTGCCAGCAGCTTGAGGGTTAGCGGTGACAATGAGCAGTTCTTC

j_call: TRBJ1-1
clone_size: NA
v_call: TRBV5-4
d_call: TRBD1
cdr3_aa: CASSLSVGQGNTEAFF
cdr3_nt: TGTGCCAGCAGCTTGAGTGTGGGACAGGGGAACACTGAAGCTTTCTTT

j_call: TRBJ1-5
clone_size: NA
v_call: TRBV12-5
d_call: NA
cdr3_aa: CASGLVMQGFGGPNSNQPQHF
cdr3_nt: TGTGCTAGTGGTTTGGTAATGCAAGGGTTCGGGGGCCCAAATAGCAATCAGCCCCAGCATTTT

j_call: TRBJ2-7
clone_size: NA
v_call: TRBV7-2
d_call: TRBD1
cdr3_aa: CASSPQGAPTYEQYF
cdr3_nt: TGTGCCAGCAGCCCCCAGGGGGCCCCTACATACGAGCAGTACTTC

j_call: TRBJ1-3
clone_size: once
v_call: TRBV11-2
d_call: NA
cdr3_aa: CASSLVQIISGNTIYF
cdr3_nt: TGTGCCAGCAGCTTAGTACAGATCATCTCTGGAAACACCATATATTTT

j_call: TRBJ2-2
clone_size: NA
v_call: TRBV4-2
d_call: TRBD2
cdr3_aa: CASSQDRLLAGAPGTGELFF
cdr3_nt: TGTGCCAGCAGCCAAGATCGTCTACTAGCGGGGGCTCCTGGCACCGGGGAGCTGTTTTTT

j_call: TRBJ1-1
clone_size: NA
v_call: TRBV19
d_call: NA
cdr3_aa: CASTIGTVNTEAFF
cdr3_nt: TGTGCCAGTACCATAGGGACGGTGAACACTGAAGCTTTCTTT

j_call: TRBJ2-7
clone_size: NA
v_call: TRBV5-5
d_call: TRBD1
cdr3_aa: CASSPQGWAGYEQYF
cdr3_nt: TGTGCCAGCAGCCCACAGGGGTGGGCGGGCTACGAGCAGTACTTC

j_call: TRBJ2-1
clone_size: NA
v_call: TRBV18
d_call: NA
cdr3_aa: CASSPYSGNEQFF
cdr3_nt: TGTGCCAGCTCACCGTACTCAGGCAATGAGCAGTTCTTC

j_call: TRBJ1-6
clone_size: NA
v_call: TRBV27
d_call: NA
cdr3_aa: CASAGKLGSPLHF
cdr3_nt: TGTGCCAGCGCAGGGAAATTGGGTTCACCCCTCCACTTT

j_call: TRBJ2-4
clone_size: NA
v_call: TRBV2
d_call: NA
cdr3_aa: CASSRGGQVDIQYF
cdr3_nt: TGTGCCAGCAGTAGGGGAGGACAAGTGGACATTCAGTACTTC

j_call: TRBJ1-3
clone_size: NA
v_call: TRBV7-9
d_call: NA
cdr3_aa: CASSPPGKPIYF
cdr3_nt: TGTGCCAGCAGCCCCCCCGGAAAACCCATATATTTT